The 16 T cell receptor beta chains in this list originate from one sample, sequenced in a study of blood T cell repertoires in COVID-19. Data came from immunoSEQ multiplex PCR; TCRdb stores just in-frame clones and leaves some out. The table lists fewer than 200,000 clones, 70% to 90% of them singletons. Sequencing used peripheral blood. The receptors come from a man in his fifties or sixties with active or convalescent COVID-19.

This clone was detected once. This chain uses TRBV6-5 with TRBJ1-2; maybe TRBD1 (5 bases). V was clipped by 0 bases and J by 4 bases, with 15 bases between them. This CDR3 region has 16 residues. Germline CDR1 reads MNHEY; CDR2 reads SVGAGI. The CDR3 DNA reads TGTGCCAGCAGTTACTCGAGTCCAGGGAAAGGCTATGGCTACACCTTC. Translated: CASSYSSPGKGYGYTF.

This rearrangement joins TRBV3-1 (or the pseudogene TRBV3-2) to TRBJ2-7; 10 bases line up with TRBD1. Germline CDR1 reads LGHDT; CDR2 reads YNNKEL (reference sequence). This CDR3 has 15 amino acids. Unmatched junction bases numbered 9, after V lost 3 bases and J lost 7 bases. CDR3 region: CASSQPDRGNWEQYF. The CDR3 DNA reads TGTGCCAGCAGCCAGCCGGACAGGGGGAATTGGGAGCAGTACTTC.

The rearrangement joins TRBV19 to TRBJ1-2, with D perhaps matching TRBD1 (5 bases). The length of the CDR3 is 12 residues. Germline V gene sequence: CDR1 LNHDA, CDR2 SQIVND (reference sequence). Trimming pared 3 bases from V and 5 bases from J, leaving 7 bases between. CDR3 protein: CASSIGQYGYTF. The CDR3 coding sequence is TGTGCCAGTAGTATCGGACAATATGGCTACACCTTC.

The genes are TRBV5-3 and TRBJ2-5; no definite D call. TRBV5-3 qualifies as an ORF whose function is uncertain. Trimming shortened V by 3 bases and J by 3 bases, and 15 bases separated the two germline ends. The CDR3 runs to 15 residues. CDR3 amino acids: CARSCLKVQKETQYF. In DNA, the CDR3 is TGTGCCAGAAGCTGCCTTAAGGTACAGAAAGAGACCCAGTACTTC.

This clone occurred a few times. V usage is TRBV27 and J usage is TRBJ2-7, with 10 bases that match TRBD1. The junction had 8 bases not matched to a gene; V was cut back by 5 bases and J by 4 bases. The germline CDR1 and CDR2 sequences are MNHEY and SMNVEV (reference sequence). The CDR3 runs 15 residues. The DNA for the CDR3 is TGTGCCAGCAGTATCGGGACAGGGGAATTGTACGAGCAGTACTTC. Translating gives CASSIGTGELYEQYF.

The chain is built from TRBV5-1 and TRBJ1-4, with D tentatively TRBD1 (5 bases). Trimming removed 2 bases from V and 7 bases from J, with 9 bases in between. Per the germline V gene, CDR1 is SGHRS and CDR2 is YFSETQ. The CDR3 loop spans 13 amino acids. This CDR3 is CASSFTGSEKLFF. The CDR3 DNA follows: TGCGCCAGCAGCTTTACAGGAAGTGAAAAACTGTTTTTT.

The genes are TRBV19 and TRBJ1-2, with 8 bases lining up with TRBD1. From germline, CDR1 is LNHDA and CDR2 SQIVND (reference sequence). This CDR3 region has 14 residues. V lost 3 bases to trimming and J lost 5 bases; unmatched junction nucleotides: 5. CDR3 sequence (DNA): TGTGCCAGTAGTATGGTTCAGGGGGCATATGGCTACACCTTC. Translation: CASSMVQGAYGYTF.

The sample holds a few counts of this clone. The CDR3 protein is CASSAGVTGYTF. The CDR3 DNA reads TGTGCCAGCAGCGCAGGGGTGACTGGCTACACCTTC. The chain uses TRBV25-1 and TRBJ1-2; perhaps TRBD1 as D (6 bases). V gave up 6 bases and J gave up 7 bases, with 12 bases separating them. Per germline, CDR1 MGHDK and CDR2 SYGVNS. The CDR3 is made up of 12 amino acids.

The genes are TRBV4-2 and TRBJ2-1, with 15 bases matching TRBD2. The V segment lost 0 bases and the J segment 6 bases; nucleotides outside the gene matches: 12. CDR3 length equals 20 residues. In germline, CDR1 is LGHNA, CDR2 YNFKEQ. CDR3 loop: CASSQDSPGLAGGGGNEQFF. Written as DNA, the CDR3 is TGTGCCAGCAGCCAAGATAGCCCGGGACTAGCGGGAGGAGGGGGCAATGAGCAGTTCTTC.

In nucleotides, the CDR3 is TGCGCCAGCAGCTCAGACAGGGGTACAGATACGCAGTATTTT. Translation: CASSSDRGTDTQYF. The rearrangement joins TRBV5-1 to TRBJ2-3; 8 bases fit TRBD1. The CDR3 sequence is 14 residues long. Trimming removed 3 bases from V and 3 bases from J; junction bases left unmatched: 3. CDR1 SGHRS and CDR2 YFSETQ come from the germline V gene.

The J gene is TRBJ1-2, the V gene TRBV10-3; 7 nucleotides agree with TRBD1. The CDR3 covers 16 residues. Germline V CDR1 and CDR2: ENHRY, SYGVKD. The ends lost 6 bases at V and 3 bases at J; junction bases unmatched: 13. In DNA form, the CDR3 reads TGTGCCATCAGCCGCCCCCCGACAGGGCTGGACTATGGCTACACCTTC. Its protein product is CAISRPPTGLDYGYTF.

This chain uses TRBV6-5 with TRBJ2-7; unclear D gene. Germline CDR1 reads MNHEY; CDR2 reads SVGAGI. V lost 8 bases, J lost 2 bases, and 13 bases lay in between. The CDR3 spans 13 residues. CDR3 DNA sequence: TGTGCCAGCTCACAGAGTTCCCCCTACGAGCAGTACTTC. Its protein is CASSQSSPYEQYF.

The chain recombines TRBV9 with TRBJ1-3, with D hard to call. With 3 bases removed from V and 0 bases from J, the gap between germline ends came to 10 bases. CDR3 length: 15 residues. Germline loops: CDR1 SGDLS, CDR2 YYNGEE. DNA of the CDR3: TGTGCCAGCAGCGACGCAGGTACCTCTGGAAACACCATATATTTT. The encoded protein is CASSDAGTSGNTIYF.

The chain uses TRBV29-1 and TRBJ2-3; 7 nucleotides line up with TRBD1. The germline CDR1 and CDR2 sequences are SQVTM and ANQGSEA. CDR3 size: 13 residues. Losses at the gene ends were 4 bases for V and 2 bases for J; bases not matched to a gene: 3. This chain's CDR3 is CSVGDRPTDTQYF. CDR3 coding DNA: TGCAGCGTTGGGGACAGACCCACAGATACGCAGTATTTT.

This chain uses TRBV12-5 with TRBJ1-5; D perhaps matches TRBD1 (5 bases). This CDR3 comprises 13 residues. Trimming pared 8 bases from V and 7 bases from J, leaving 15 bases between. Germline CDR1 LGHNT, CDR2 FRNRAP. For the CDR3, the DNA is TGTGCTAGTTCCGGCCAGGGAGGACAGCCCCAGCATTTT. Protein: CASSGQGGQPQHF.

This chain joins TRBV19 and TRBJ2-2; 9 nucleotides line up with TRBD1. The V segment lost 5 bases and the J segment 5 bases; nucleotides outside the gene matches: 3. Germline V gene data show CDR1 as LNHDA and CDR2 as SQIVND (reference sequence). The CDR3 contains 14 residues. DNA for the CDR3: TGTGCCAGTAGTGGACAGGGGAGGACCGGGGAGCTGTTTTTT. This codes for CASSGQGRTGELFF.